These 11 T cell receptor beta chains were all obtained from the same sample, sequenced in a study of blood T cells in healthy people across ages. For the second PCR, which ran for 7 to 11 cycles, a sample-barcoded 5' primer and a J-beta primer mix were used. Each CDR3 protein gets one entry after TCRdb re-called the 5' RACE reads with MiXCR. This sample has almost 550,000 distinct CDR3 sequences, with less than 25% found just once. This sample was shared with a second study, whose subject was T cells of mothers and their children.

The sequenced material came from blood. Receptor source: a boy between 10 and 17 years old in good health.

Of note for this clonotype: Mismatch with germline at one junction end may stem from a read error. The chain carries TRBV6-6 and TRBJ2-5; D is possibly TRBD2 (5 bases). Germline V gene lookup returns CDR1 MNHNY and CDR2 SVGAGI (reference sequence). This CDR3 is built from 12 residues. CDR3 in amino acids: CASSLWGEAQYF. CDR3 DNA: TGTGCCAGCAGCTTATGGGGAGAGGCCCAGTACTTC.

V gene TRBV7-2 combines with J gene TRBJ2-1; 10 bases align to TRBD2. Unmatched junction bases numbered 3, after V lost 6 bases and J lost 1 base. The CDR3 sequence is 15 residues long. The V gene's germline CDR1 is SGHTA and CDR2 FQGNSA. CDR3 nucleotide sequence: TGTGCCAGCAGGATAGCGGGAGGATCCTACAATGAGCAGTTCTTC. The encoded protein is CASRIAGGSYNEQFF.

This clonotype showed up just a few times. The chain is built from TRBV9 and TRBJ2-6; no clear D. Trimming pared 0 bases from V and 2 bases from J, leaving 9 bases between. The CDR3 is 16 residues long. Germline CDR1 is SGDLS and CDR2 is YYNGEE. The CDR3 region is CASSVGGVAGANVLTF. The CDR3 nucleotides are TGTGCCAGCAGCGTAGGTGGGGTTGCTGGGGCCAACGTCCTGACTTTC.

This chain joins TRBV5-1 and TRBJ1-6; D gene unclear. The CDR3 contains 15 residues. V lost 4 bases to trimming and J lost 7 bases, with 15 bases between them. From germline, CDR1 is SGHRS and CDR2 YFSETQ. The CDR3 loop is CASSPFEDYNSPLHF. The CDR3 nucleotides read TGCGCCAGCAGCCCCTTCGAGGACTACAATTCACCCCTCCACTTT.

On this clonotype itself: This could be a read error, since a much larger clone is one nucleotide away. The chain recombines TRBV4-2 with TRBJ2-5, with no clear D. The J call is doubtful: the DNA matches TRBJ2-1 better. The CDR3 is 16 amino acids. Germline values: CDR1 LGHNA, CDR2 YNFKEQ. CDR3 DNA: TGTGCCAGCAGCCAGACCTACCAAGGCCTTTACGATGAGCAGTTCTTC. This codes for CASSQTYQGLYDEQFF.

The chain couples TRBV28 to TRBJ2-2; 13 bases are a match to TRBD2. J gave up 3 bases and V 6 bases, and 1 base lay outside the gene matches. The length of the CDR3 is 15 residues. From germline, CDR1 is MDHEN and CDR2 SYDVKM. In DNA form, the CDR3 reads TGTGCCAGCAGACTAGCGGGGGGGGACACCGGGGAGCTGTTTTTT. It encodes CASRLAGGDTGELFF.

This clonotype appeared a few times. The V and J genes are TRBV9 and TRBJ2-1, with D unresolved. Trimming pared 2 bases from V and 0 bases from J, leaving 15 bases between. This CDR3 contains 17 residues. CDR1 is SGDLS and CDR2 is YYNGEE in the germline V gene. CDR3 loop: CASSVFPQVSSYNEQFF. The CDR3 DNA follows: TGTGCCAGCAGCGTGTTCCCCCAGGTGAGCTCCTACAATGAGCAGTTCTTC.

This clonotype was observed a few times. J is TRBJ2-1 and V is TRBV12-3 or TRBV12-4; 12 nucleotides line up with TRBD2. The trim removed 6 bases at V and 12 bases at J, leaving 9 bases unmatched. The CDR3 runs to 14 residues. The CDR3: CASSGTSGRWVQFF. The CDR3 DNA is TGTGCCAGCAGCGGCACTAGCGGGAGGTGGGTGCAGTTCTTC.

There are a few counts of this clonotype. V gene TRBV6-2 or TRBV6-3 combines with J gene TRBJ2-1, with 8 positions matching TRBD2. J was trimmed by 0 bases and V by 8 bases; bases with no gene match: 6. CDR3 length: 15 residues. Germline assignment: CDR1 MNHEY and CDR2 SVGEGT. Here the CDR3 DNA reads TGTGCCAGCGTTTATCTAGCGGGCTCCTACAATGAGCAGTTCTTC. It translates to CASVYLAGSYNEQFF.

The V gene is TRBV7-6, the J gene TRBJ1-1; 10 bases line up with TRBD1. Per germline, CDR1 SGHVS and CDR2 FNYEAQ. V gave up 6 bases and J gave up 8 bases; unmatched junction bases: 9. This CDR3 region has 14 residues. The CDR3 DNA reads as TGTGCCAGCAGTGGTTACTCGGGACAGGGGGAAGCTTTCTTT. Residues: CASSGYSGQGEAFF.

This clonotype was picked up a small number of times. J is TRBJ2-5 and V is TRBV30, with no clear D. Germline loops: CDR1 GTSNPN, CDR2 SVGIG (reference sequence). V lost 1 base, J lost 3 bases, and 6 bases lay in between. This CDR3 has 12 amino acids. The CDR3 nucleotides are TGTGCCTGGAGTGGTGGAGAAGAGACCCAGTACTTC. Translating gives CAWSGGEETQYF.